The T cell receptor (beta chain) described here comes from a study of cytomegalovirus exposure and HLA in healthy donors. On the study more broadly: Genotyping showed less than 85% of over 350 donors falling in the Caucasian-associated ancestry cluster.

PCR employed 60 Vbeta and 13 Jbeta primers. Only in-frame clones appear in the TCRdb table, and some are missing; sequencing was by immunoSEQ multiplex PCR. The sample lists 95,000 to 120,000 clones; around 70% were seen once. Study-level findings and limits: Previous analysis showed most TCR beta V segments were productive about 87% or about 30% of the time. Later on, a genetic analysis was performed. It linked a missense variant in DCLRE1C with V- and J-gene trimming of TCR beta. Most observed TCR sequences were rare, whereas some public TCRs were detected in many donors.

V dropped 4 bases and J dropped 6 bases, with 19 bases sitting between them. The CDR3 is made up of 15 amino acids. Germline lookup yields CDR1 LGHNA and CDR2 YNFKEQ. Regarding this clone: Its antigen is as yet unknown.

This TCR derives from a woman between 40 and 50 years old in good health and CMV-seropositive. The V gene is TRBV4-2, the J gene TRBJ2-7; maybe TRBD2 (6 bases). The sample comprised PBMCs. CDR3 in amino acids: CASSRERGLPSEQYF. The CDR3 DNA reads TGTGCCAGCAGCCGAGAGAGGGGACTCCCTTCCGAGCAGTACTTC.